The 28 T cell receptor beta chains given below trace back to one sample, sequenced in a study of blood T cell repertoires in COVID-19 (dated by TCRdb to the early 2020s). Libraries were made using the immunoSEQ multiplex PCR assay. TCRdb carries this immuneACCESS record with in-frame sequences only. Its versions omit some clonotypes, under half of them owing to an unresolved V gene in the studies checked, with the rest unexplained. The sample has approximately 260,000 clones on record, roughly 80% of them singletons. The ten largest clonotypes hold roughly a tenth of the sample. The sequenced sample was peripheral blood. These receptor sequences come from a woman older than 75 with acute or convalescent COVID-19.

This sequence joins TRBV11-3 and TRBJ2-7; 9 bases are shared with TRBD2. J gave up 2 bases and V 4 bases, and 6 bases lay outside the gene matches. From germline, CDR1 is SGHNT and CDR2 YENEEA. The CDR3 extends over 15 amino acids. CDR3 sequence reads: CASSYGLAQTYEQYF. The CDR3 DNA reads TGTGCCAGCAGCTACGGACTAGCGCAGACCTACGAGCAGTACTTC.

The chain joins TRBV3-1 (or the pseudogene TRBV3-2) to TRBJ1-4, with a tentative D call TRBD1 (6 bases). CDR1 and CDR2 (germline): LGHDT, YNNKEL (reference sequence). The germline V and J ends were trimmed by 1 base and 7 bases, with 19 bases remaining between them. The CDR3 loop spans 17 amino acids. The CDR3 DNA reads TGTGCCAGCAGCCAAGCCCAAGGGGGAATTAGGGGTGAAAAACTGTTTTTT. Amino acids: CASSQAQGGIRGEKLFF.

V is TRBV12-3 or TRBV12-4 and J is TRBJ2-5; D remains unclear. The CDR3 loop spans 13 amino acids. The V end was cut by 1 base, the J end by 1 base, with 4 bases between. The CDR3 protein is CASSLDFQETQYF. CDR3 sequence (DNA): TGTGCCAGCAGTTTAGACTTCCAAGAGACCCAGTACTTC.

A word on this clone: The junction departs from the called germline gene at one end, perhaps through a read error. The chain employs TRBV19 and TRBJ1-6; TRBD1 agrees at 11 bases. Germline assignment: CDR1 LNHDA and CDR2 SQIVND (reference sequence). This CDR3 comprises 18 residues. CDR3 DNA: TGTGCCAGTACCAGCGGACAGGGGGCTGAAAGGTATAGTTCACCCCTCCACTTT. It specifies CASTSGQGAERYSSPLHF. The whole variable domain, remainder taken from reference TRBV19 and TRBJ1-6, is DGGITQSPKYLFRKEGQNVTLSCEQNLNHDAMYWYRQDPGQGLRLIYYSQIVNDFQKGDIAEGYSVSREKKESFPLTVTSAQKNPTAFYLCASTSGQGAERYSSPLHFGNGTRLTVT.

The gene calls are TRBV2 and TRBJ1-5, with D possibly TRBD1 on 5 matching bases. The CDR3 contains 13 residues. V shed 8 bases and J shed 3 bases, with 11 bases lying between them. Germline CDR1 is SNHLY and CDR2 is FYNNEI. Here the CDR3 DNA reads TGTGCCAGCGGGGGGGTTGCCAATCAGCCCCAGCATTTT. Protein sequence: CASGGVANQPQHF.

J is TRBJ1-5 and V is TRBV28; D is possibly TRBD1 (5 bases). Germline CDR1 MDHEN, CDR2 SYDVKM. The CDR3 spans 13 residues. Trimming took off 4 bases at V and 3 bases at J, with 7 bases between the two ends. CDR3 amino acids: CASSWGSNQPQHF. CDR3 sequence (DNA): TGTGCCAGCAGTTGGGGCTCCAATCAGCCCCAGCATTTT.

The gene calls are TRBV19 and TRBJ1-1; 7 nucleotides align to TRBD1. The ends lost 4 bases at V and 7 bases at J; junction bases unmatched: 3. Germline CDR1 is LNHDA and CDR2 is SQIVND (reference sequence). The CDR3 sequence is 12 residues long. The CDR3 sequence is CASSTRTGEAFF. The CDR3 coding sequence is TGTGCCAGTAGTACCCGGACAGGTGAAGCTTTCTTT.

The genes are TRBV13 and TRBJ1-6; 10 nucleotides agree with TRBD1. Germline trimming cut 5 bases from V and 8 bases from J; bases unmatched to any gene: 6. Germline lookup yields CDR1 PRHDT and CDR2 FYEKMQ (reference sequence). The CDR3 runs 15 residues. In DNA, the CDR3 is TGTGCCAGCAGCGGACGGACAGGGGGGGATTCACCCCTCCACTTT. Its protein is CASSGRTGGDSPLHF. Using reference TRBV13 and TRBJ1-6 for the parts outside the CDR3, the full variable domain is AAGVIQSPRHLIKEKRETATLKCYPIPRHDTVYWYQQGPGQDPQFLISFYEKMQSDKGSIPDRFSAQQFSDYHSELNMSSLELGDSALYFCASSGRTGGDSPLHFGNGTRLTVT.

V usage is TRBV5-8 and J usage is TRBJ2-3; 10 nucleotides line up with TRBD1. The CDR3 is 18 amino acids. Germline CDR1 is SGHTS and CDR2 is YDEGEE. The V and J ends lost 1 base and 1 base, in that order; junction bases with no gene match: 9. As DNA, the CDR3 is TGTGCCAGCAGCTTGCCTCCGACAGGGGGCGGGGGCACAGATACGCAGTATTTT. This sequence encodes CASSLPPTGGGGTDTQYF.

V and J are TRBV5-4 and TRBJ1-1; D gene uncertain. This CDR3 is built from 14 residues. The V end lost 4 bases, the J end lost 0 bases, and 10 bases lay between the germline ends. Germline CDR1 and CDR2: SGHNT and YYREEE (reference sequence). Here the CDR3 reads CASSKDILNTEAFF. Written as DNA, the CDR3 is TGTGCCAGCAGCAAAGACATCCTGAACACTGAAGCTTTCTTT. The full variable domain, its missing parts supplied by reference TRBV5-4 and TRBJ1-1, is ETGVTQSPTHLIKTRGQQVTLRCSSQSGHNTVSWYQQALGQGPQFIFQYYREEENGRGNFPPRFSGLQFPNYSSELNVNALELDDSALYLCASSKDILNTEAFFGQGTRLTVV.

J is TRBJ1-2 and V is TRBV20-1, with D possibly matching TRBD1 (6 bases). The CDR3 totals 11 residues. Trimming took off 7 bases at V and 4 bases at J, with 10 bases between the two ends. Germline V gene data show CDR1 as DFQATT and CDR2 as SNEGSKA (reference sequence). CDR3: CSVGGGYGYTF. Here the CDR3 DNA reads TGCAGTGTAGGGGGGGGCTATGGCTACACCTTC.

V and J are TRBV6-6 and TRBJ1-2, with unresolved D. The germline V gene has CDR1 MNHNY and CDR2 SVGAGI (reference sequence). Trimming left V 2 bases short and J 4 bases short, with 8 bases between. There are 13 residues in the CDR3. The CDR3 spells CASSYTRFYGYTF. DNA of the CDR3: TGTGCCAGCAGTTACACCCGGTTCTATGGCTACACCTTC.

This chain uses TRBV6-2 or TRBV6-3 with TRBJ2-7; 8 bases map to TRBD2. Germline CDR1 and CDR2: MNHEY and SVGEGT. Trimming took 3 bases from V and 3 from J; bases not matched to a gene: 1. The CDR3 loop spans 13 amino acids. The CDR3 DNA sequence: TGTGCCAGCAGTTATCGGGGGGGCTACGAGCAGTACTTC. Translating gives CASSYRGGYEQYF.

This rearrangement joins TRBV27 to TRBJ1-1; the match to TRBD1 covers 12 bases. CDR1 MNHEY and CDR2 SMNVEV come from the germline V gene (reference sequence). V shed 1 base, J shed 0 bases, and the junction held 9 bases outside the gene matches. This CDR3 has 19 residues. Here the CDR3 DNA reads TGTGCCAGCAGTTTATTGGACCGGGACAGGGGGCTTATGAACACTGAAGCTTTCTTT. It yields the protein CASSLLDRDRGLMNTEAFF.

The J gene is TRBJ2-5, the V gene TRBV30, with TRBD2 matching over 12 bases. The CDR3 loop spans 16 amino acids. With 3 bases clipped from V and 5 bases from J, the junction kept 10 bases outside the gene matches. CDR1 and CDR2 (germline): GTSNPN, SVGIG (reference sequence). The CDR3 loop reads CAWSADYTSGGETQYF. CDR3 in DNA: TGTGCCTGGAGCGCGGATTACACTAGCGGGGGGGAGACCCAGTACTTC.

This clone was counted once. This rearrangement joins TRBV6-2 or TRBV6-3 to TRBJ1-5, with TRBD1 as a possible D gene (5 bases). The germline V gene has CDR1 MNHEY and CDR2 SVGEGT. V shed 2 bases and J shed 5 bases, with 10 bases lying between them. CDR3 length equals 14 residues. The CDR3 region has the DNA TGTGCCAGCAGTTACCAATGGGGGGATCAGCCCCAGCATTTT. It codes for CASSYQWGDQPQHF.

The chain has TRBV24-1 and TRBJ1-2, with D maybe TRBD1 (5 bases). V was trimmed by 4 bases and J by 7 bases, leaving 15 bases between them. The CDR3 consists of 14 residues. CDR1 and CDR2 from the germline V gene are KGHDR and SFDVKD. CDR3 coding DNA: TGTGCCACCAGTGACCCCGGGACTCCCCGTGGCTACACCTTC. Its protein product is CATSDPGTPRGYTF.

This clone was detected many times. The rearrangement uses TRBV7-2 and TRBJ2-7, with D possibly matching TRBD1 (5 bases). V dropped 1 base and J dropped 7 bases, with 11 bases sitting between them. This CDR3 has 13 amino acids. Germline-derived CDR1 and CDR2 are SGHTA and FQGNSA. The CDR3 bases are TGTGCCAGCAGCTTAGAAGGGGCCAAGGAGCAGTACTTC. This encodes CASSLEGAKEQYF.

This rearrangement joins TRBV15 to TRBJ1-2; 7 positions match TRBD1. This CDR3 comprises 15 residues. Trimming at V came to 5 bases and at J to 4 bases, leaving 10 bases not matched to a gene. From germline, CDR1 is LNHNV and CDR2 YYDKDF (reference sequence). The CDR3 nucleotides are TGTGCCACCAGCCGAGGGACAGAGTCGACCTATGGCTACACCTTC. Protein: CATSRGTESTYGYTF.

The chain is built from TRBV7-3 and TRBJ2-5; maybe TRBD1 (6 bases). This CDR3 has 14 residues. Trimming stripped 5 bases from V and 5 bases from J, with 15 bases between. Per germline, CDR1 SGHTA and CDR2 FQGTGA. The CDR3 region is CASSASGAVETQYF. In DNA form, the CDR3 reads TGTGCCAGCAGCGCCTCAGGGGCGGTGGAGACCCAGTACTTC.

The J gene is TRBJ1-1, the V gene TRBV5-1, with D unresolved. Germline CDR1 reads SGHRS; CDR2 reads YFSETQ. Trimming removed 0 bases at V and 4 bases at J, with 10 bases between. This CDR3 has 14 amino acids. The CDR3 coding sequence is TGCGCCAGCAGCTTGGATCCAGGTTTCACTGAAGCTTTCTTT. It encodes CASSLDPGFTEAFF.

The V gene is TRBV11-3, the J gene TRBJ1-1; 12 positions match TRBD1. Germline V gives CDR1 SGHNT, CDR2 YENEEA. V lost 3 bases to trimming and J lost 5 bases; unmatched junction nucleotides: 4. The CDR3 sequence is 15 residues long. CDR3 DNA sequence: TGTGCCAGCAGCTTGGGACAGGGGGCGACGACTGAAGCTTTCTTT. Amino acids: CASSLGQGATTEAFF.

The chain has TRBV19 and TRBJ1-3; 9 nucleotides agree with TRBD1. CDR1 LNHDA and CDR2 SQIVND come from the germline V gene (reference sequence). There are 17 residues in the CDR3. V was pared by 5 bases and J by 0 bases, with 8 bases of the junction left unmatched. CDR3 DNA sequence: TGTGCCAGTAGTTCCCCGGGACAGGGACGCTCTGGAAACACCATATATTTT. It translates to CASSSPGQGRSGNTIYF.

The DNA for the CDR3 is TGTGCCACCAGCAGAGGGGACATGTCTGGCTACACCTTC. It is translated as CATSRGDMSGYTF. V and J are TRBV15 and TRBJ1-2; a possible D gene is TRBD1 (6 bases). Germline assignment: CDR1 LNHNV and CDR2 YYDKDF (reference sequence). Trimming pared 1 base from V and 7 bases from J, leaving 10 bases between. The CDR3 length is 13 residues.

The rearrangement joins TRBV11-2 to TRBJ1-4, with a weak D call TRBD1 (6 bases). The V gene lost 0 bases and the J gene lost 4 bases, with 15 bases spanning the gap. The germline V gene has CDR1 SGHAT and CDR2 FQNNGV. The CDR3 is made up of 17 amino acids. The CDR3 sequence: CASSLDRVTGHNEKLFF. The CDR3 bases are TGTGCCAGCAGCTTAGATCGGGTGACAGGACATAATGAAAAACTGTTTTTT. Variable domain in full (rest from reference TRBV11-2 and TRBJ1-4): EAGVAQSPRYKIIEKRQSVAFWCNPISGHATLYWYQQILGQGPKLLIQFQNNGVVDDSQLPKDRFSAERLKGVDSTLKIQPAKLEDSAVYLCASSLDRVTGHNEKLFFGSGTQLSVL.

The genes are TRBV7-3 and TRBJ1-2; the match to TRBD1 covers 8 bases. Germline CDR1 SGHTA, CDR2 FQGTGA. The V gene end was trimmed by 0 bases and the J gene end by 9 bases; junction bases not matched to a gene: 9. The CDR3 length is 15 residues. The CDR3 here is CASSLTAATGESYTF. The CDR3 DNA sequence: TGTGCCAGCAGCTTAACAGCGGCGACAGGGGAGAGCTACACCTTC.

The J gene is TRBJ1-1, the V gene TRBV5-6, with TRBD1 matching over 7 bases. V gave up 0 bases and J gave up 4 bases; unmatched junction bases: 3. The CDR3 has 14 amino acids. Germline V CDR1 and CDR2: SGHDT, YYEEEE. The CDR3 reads CASSLGPGGTEAFF. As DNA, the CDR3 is TGTGCCAGCAGCTTGGGGCCAGGGGGCACTGAAGCTTTCTTT.

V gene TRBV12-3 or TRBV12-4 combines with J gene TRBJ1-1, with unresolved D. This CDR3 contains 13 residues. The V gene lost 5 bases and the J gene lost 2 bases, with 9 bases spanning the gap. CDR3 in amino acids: CASSGQINTEAFF. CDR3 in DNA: TGTGCCAGCAGTGGGCAGATTAACACTGAAGCTTTCTTT.